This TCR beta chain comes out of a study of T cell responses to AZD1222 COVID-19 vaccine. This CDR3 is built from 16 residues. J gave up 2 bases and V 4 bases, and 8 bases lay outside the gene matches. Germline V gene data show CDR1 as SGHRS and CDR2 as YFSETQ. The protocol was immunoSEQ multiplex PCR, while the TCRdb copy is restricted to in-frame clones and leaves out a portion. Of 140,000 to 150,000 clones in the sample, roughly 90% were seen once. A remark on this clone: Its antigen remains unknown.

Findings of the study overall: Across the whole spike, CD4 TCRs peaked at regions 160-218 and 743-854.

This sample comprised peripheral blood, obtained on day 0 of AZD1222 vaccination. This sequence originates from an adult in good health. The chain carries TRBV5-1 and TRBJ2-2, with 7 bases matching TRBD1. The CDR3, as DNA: TGCGCCAGCAGCAGGGCCGGGACAGTTAACACCGGGGAGCTGTTTTTT. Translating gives CASSRAGTVNTGELFF. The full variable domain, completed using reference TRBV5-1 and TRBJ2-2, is KAGVTQTPRYLIKTRGQQVTLSCSPISGHRSVSWYQQTPGQGLQFLFEYFSETQRNKGNFPGRFSGRQFSNSRSEMNVSTLELGDSALYLCASSRAGTVNTGELFFGEGSRLTVL.